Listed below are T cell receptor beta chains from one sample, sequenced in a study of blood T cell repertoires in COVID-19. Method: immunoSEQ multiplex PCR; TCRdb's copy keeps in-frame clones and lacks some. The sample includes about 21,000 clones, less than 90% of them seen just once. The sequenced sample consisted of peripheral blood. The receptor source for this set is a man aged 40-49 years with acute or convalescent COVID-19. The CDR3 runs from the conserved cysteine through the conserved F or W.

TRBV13	CASSLGGVSNQPQHF
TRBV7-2	CASSLSLGSGNTIYF
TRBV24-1	CATSDLQAGEMHEQFF
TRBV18	CASSRTHNNNEQFF
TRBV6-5	CASSYRGGAGNTIYF
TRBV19	CASSIRGPDSPLHF
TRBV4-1	CASSQGALGGTEAFF
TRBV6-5	CASMDRLSNQPQHF
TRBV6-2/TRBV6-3	CASSVYGLAGGNEQFF
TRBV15	CATSRGVLAGGIDEQFF
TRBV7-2	CASSPRFTGSISNQPQHF
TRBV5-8	CASSLDGGAHYGYTF
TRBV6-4	CASSEGGSGEAFF